What follows describes a single T cell receptor beta chain. Its target is not known. The germline V and J ends were trimmed by 5 bases and 13 bases, with 17 bases remaining between them. Germline V gene lookup returns CDR1 SEHNR and CDR2 FQNEAQ (reference sequence). The CDR3 covers 12 residues. Treatment of the sample: about 20 received Ad26.COV2.S at low or high dose, single or two shots; about 5 received placebo; per-sample allocation not given. Samples were taken on day 63 after the first vaccine or placebo injection. The data were taken from a study of Ad26.COV2.S vaccination and SARS-CoV-2 variants. Study context: Each vaccinee took Ad26.COV2.S intramuscularly, once or twice 56 days apart.

Points from the study as a whole: Reportedly, spike-specific CD8+ and CD4+ T cell responses achieved substantial breadth once vaccination had taken place.

Some clones are missing from TCRdb's copy, which holds only in-frame ones; the method was immunoSEQ multiplex PCR. In the table there are more than 350,000 clones, 90% of which are singletons. Material: peripheral blood, obtained in a trial of Ad26.COV2.S vaccine versus placebo. This sequence joins TRBV7-9 and TRBJ2-5; D call uncertain. The TCR comes from a person aged 18-65 years who received the Ad26.COV2.S COVID-19 vaccine or a placebo. The CDR3 DNA reads TGTGCCAGCAGCCCCTCGGCCATTGTGGGGTACTTC. It codes for CASSPSAIVGYF.